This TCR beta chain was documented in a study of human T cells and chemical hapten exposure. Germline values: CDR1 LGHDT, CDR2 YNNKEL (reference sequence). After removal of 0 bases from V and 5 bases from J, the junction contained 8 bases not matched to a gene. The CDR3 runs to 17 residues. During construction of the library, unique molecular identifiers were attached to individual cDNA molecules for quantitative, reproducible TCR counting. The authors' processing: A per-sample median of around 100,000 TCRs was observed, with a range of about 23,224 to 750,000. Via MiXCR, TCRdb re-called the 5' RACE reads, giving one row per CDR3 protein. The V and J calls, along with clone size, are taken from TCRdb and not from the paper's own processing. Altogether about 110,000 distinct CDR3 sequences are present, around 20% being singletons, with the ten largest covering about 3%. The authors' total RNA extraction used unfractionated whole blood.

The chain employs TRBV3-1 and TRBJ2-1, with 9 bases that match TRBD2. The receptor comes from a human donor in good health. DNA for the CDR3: TGTGCCAGCAGCCAAGAAGGGCTAGCGGGAAAAAACAATGAGCAGTTCTTC. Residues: CASSQEGLAGKNNEQFF.